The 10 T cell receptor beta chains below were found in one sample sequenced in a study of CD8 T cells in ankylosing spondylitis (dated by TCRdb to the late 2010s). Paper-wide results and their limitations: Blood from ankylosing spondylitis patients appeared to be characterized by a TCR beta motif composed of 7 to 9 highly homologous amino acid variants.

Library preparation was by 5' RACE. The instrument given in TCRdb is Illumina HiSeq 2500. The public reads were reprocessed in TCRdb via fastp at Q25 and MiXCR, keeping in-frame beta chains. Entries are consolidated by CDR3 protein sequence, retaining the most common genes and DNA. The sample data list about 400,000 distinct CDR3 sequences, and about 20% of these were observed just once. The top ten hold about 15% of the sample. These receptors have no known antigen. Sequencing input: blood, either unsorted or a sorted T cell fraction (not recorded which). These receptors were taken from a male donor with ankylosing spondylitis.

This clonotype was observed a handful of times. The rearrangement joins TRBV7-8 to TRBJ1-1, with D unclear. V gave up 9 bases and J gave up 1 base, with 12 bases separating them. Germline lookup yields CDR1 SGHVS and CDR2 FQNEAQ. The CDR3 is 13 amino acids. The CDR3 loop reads CASLFRSNTEAFF. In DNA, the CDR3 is TGTGCCAGTCTGTTCAGATCGAACACTGAAGCTTTCTTT.

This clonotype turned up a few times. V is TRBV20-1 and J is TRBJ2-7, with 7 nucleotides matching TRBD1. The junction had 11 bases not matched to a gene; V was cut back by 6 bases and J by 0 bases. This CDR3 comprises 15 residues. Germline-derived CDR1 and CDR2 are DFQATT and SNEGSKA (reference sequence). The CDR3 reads CSARPRTGFSYEQYF. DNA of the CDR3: TGCAGTGCGAGACCCCGGACAGGCTTCTCCTACGAGCAGTACTTC.

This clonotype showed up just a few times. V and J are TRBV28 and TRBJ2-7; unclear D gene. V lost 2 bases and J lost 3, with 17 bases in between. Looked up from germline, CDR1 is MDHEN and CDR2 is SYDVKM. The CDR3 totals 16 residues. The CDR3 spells CASSLLSAQNIYEQYF. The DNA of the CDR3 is TGTGCCAGCAGTTTACTTTCTGCGCAAAACATCTACGAGCAGTACTTC.

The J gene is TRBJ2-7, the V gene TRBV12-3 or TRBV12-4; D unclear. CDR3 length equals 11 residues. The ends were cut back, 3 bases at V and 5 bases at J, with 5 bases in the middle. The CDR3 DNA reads TGTGCCAGCAGTTTCTTTGACGAGCAGTACTTC. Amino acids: CASSFFDEQYF.

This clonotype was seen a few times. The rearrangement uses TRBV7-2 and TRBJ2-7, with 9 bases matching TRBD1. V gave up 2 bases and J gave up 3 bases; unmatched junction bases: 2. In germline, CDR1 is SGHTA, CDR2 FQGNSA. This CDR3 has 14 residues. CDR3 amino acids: CASSLNRGHYEQYF. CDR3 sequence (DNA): TGTGCCAGCAGCTTAAACAGGGGGCACTACGAGCAGTACTTC.

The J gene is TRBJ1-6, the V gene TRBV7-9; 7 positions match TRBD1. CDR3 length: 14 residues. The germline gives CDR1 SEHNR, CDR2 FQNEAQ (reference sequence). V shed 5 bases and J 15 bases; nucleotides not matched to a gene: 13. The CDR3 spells CASSPLTGPQNLHF. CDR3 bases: TGTGCCAGCAGCCCCCTGACAGGGCCACAAAACCTCCACTTT.

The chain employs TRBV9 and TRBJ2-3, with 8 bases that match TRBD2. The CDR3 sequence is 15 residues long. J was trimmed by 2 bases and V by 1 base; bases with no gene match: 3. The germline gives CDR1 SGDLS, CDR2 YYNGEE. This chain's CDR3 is CASSVLAGFTDTQYF. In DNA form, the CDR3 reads TGTGCCAGCAGCGTACTAGCGGGCTTCACAGATACGCAGTATTTT.

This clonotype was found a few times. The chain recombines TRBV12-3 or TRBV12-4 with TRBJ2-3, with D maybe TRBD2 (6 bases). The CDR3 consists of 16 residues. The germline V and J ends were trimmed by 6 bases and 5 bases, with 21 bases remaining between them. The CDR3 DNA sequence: TGTGCCAGCAGCTCCCCCGTAGGGACTTTTTTAGATACGCAGTATTTT. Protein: CASSSPVGTFLDTQYF.

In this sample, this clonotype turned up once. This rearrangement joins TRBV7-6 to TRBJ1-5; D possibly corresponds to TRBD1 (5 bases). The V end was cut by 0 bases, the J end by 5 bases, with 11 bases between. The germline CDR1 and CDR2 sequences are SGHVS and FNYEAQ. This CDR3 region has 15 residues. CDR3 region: CASSLARGRDQPQHF. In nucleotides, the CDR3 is TGTGCCAGCAGCTTAGCGCGGGGGAGAGATCAGCCCCAGCATTTT. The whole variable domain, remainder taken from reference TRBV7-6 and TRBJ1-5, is GAGVSQSPRYKVTKRGQDVALRCDPISGHVSLYWYRQALGQGPEFLTYFNYEAQQDKSGLPNDRFSAERPEGSISTLTIQRTEQRDSAMYRCASSLARGRDQPQHFGDGTRLSIL.

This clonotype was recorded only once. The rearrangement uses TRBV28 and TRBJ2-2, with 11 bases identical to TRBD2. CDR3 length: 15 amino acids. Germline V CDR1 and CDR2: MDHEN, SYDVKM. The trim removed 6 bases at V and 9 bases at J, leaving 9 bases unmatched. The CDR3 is CASSLAGGRNRELFF. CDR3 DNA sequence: TGTGCCAGCAGCTTAGCGGGAGGGCGTAACCGGGAGCTGTTTTTT. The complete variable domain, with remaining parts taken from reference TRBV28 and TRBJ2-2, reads DVKVTQSSRYLVKRTGEKVFLECVQDMDHENMFWYRQDPGLGLRLIYFSYDVKMKEKGDIPEGYSVSREKKERFSLILESASTNQTSMYLCASSLAGGRNRELFFGEGSRLTVL.